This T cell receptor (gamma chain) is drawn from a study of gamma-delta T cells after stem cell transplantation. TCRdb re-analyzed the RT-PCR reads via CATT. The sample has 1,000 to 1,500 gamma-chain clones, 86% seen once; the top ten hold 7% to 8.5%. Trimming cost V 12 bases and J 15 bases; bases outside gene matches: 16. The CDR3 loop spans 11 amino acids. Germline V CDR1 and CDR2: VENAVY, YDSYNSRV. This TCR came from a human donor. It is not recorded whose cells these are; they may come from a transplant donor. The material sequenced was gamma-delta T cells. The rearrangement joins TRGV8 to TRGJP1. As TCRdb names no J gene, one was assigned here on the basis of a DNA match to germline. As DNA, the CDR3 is TGTGCCCCCCACCTGGATCCCATCAAGATATTT. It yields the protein CAPHLDPIKIF.